These 2 T cell receptor beta chains came from one sample sequenced in a study of T cells after posttransplantation cyclophosphamide. Sequenced by immunoSEQ multiplex PCR; TCRdb stores in-frame clones only, minus some. The sample yields about 9,100 clones, roughly 98% seen once. The sequencing input was naive CD8+ T cells sorted from PBMCs. The receptors were gathered from a man aged 45 to 65 in good health, CMV-negative, and a related stem cell transplant donor.

The chain uses TRBV7-9 and TRBJ2-3; maybe TRBD1 (5 bases). Germline values: CDR1 SEHNR, CDR2 FQNEAQ (reference sequence). This CDR3 spans 15 amino acids. The germline V and J ends were trimmed by 4 bases and 2 bases, with 13 bases remaining between them. For the CDR3, the DNA is TGTGCCAGCAGCTGGCTGCAGGGATCCACAGATACGCAGTATTTT. The encoded protein is CASSWLQGSTDTQYF.

The genes are TRBV5-1 and TRBJ2-2, with D possibly matching TRBD1 (5 bases). V was shortened by 7 bases and J by 3 bases, with 10 bases between the two germline ends. The germline gives CDR1 SGHRS, CDR2 YFSETQ. The CDR3 consists of 13 residues. The CDR3 protein is CASELGDTGELFF. For the CDR3, the DNA is TGCGCCAGCGAATTAGGGGACACCGGGGAGCTGTTTTTT. Full variable domain (outside the CDR3, taken from reference TRBV5-1 and TRBJ2-2): KAGVTQTPRYLIKTRGQQVTLSCSPISGHRSVSWYQQTPGQGLQFLFEYFSETQRNKGNFPGRFSGRQFSNSRSEMNVSTLELGDSALYLCASELGDTGELFFGEGSRLTVL.